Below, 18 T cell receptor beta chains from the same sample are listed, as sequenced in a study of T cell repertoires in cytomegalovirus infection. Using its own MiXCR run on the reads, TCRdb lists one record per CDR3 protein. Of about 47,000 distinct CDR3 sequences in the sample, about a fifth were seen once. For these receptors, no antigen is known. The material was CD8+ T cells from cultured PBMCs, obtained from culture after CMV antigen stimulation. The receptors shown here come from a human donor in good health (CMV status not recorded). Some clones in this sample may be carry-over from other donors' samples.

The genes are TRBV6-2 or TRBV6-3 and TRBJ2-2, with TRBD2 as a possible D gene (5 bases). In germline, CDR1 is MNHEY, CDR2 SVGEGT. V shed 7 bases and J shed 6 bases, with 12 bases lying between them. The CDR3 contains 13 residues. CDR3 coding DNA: TGTGCCAGCAAAGAAAGCGGCGCCGGGGAGCTGTTTTTT. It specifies CASKESGAGELFF.

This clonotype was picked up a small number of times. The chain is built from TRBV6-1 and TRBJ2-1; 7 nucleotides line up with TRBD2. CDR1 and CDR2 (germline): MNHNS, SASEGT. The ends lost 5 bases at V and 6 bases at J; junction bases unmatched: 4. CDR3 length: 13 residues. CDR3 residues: CASSSGLTNEQFF. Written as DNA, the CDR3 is TGTGCCAGCAGTTCGGGACTAACCAATGAGCAGTTCTTC.

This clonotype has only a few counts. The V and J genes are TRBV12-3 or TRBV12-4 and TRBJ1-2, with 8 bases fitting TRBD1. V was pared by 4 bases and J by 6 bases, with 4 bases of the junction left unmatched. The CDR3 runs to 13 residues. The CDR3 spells CASSSSGGHGYTF. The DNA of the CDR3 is TGTGCCAGCAGTTCATCAGGGGGCCATGGCTACACCTTC.

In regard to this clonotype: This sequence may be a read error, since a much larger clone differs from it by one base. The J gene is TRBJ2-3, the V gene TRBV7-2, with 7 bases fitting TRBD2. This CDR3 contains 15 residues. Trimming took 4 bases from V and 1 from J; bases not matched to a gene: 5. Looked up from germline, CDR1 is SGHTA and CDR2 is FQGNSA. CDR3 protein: CASSSGRGGTDTQYF. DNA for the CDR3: TGTGCCAGCAGCTCAGGACGGGGGGGCACAGATACGCAGTATTTT.

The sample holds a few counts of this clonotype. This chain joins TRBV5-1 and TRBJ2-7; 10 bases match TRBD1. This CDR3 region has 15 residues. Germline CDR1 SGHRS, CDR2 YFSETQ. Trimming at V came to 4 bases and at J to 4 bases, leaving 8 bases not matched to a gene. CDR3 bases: TGCGCCAGCAGCATCTGGACAGGGGGGAAATACGAGCAGTACTTC. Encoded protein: CASSIWTGGKYEQYF.

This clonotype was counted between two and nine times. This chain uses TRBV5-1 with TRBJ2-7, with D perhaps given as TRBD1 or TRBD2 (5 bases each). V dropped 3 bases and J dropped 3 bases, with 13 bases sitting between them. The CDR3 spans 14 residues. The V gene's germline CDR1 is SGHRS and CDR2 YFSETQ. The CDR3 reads CASSSGTAGYEQYF. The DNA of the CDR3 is TGCGCCAGCAGCTCCGGGACCGCAGGCTACGAGCAGTACTTC.

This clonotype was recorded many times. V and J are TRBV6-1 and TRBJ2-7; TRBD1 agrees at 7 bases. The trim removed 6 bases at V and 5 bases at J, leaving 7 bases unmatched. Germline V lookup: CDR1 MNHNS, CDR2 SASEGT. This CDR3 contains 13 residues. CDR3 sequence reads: CASRPDRDDEQYF. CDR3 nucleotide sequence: TGTGCCAGCAGGCCCGACAGGGACGACGAGCAGTACTTC.

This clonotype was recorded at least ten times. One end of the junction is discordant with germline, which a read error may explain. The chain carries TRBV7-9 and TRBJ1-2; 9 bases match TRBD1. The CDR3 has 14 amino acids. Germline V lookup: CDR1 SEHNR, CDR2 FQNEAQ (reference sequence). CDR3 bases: TGTGCCAGCAGCTTAGGGGCGGAAACAGGGGGCCGCGCCTTC. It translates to CASSLGAETGGRAF.

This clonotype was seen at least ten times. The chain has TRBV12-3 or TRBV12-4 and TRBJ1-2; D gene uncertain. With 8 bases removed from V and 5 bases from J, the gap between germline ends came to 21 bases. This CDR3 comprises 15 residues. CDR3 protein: CASSRPAGEPYGYTF. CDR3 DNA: TGTGCCAGCTCCCGCCCGGCCGGGGAACCATATGGCTACACCTTC.

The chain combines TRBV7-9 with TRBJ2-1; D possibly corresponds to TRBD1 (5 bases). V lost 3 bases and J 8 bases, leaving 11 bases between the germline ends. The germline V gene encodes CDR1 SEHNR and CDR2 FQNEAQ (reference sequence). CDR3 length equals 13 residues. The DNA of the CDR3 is TGTGCCAGCAGCTTCCCCCAGGGATATGAGCAGTTCTTC. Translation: CASSFPQGYEQFF.

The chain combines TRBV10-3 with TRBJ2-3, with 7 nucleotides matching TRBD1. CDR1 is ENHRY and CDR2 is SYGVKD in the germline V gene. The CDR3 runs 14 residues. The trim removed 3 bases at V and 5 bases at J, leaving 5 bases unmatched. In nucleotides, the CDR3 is TGTGCCATCAGTGAAGAGGGGGCAGAAGATACGCAGTATTTT. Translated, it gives CAISEEGAEDTQYF.

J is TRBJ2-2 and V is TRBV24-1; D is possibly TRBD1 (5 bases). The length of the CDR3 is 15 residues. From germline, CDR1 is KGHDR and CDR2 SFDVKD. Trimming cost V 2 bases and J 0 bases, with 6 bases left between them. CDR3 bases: TGTGCCACCAGTGATTGGACAACGAACACCGGGGAGCTGTTTTTT. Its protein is CATSDWTTNTGELFF.

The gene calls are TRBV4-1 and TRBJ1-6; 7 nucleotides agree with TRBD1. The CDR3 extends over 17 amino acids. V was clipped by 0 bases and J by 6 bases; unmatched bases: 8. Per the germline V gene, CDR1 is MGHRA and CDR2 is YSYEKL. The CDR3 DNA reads TGCGCCAGCAGCCAAGATGGCCAGGGGGTCCTTAATTCACCCCTCCACTTT. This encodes CASSQDGQGVLNSPLHF.

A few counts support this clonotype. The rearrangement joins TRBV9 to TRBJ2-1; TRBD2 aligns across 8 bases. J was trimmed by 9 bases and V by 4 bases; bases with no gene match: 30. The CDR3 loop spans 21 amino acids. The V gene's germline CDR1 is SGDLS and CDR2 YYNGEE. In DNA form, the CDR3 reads TGTGCCAGCAGCAGTCAAGACCCAGGCCGGGGGGGAAGCGGGAAACAGGGTGAGCAGTTCTTC. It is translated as CASSSQDPGRGGSGKQGEQFF.

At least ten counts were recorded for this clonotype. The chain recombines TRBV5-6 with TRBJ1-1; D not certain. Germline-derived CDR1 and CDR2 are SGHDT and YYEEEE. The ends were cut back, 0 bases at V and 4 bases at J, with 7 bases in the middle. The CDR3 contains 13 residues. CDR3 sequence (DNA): TGTGCCAGCAGCTTGGAGGTAGTCACTGAAGCTTTCTTT. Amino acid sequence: CASSLEVVTEAFF.

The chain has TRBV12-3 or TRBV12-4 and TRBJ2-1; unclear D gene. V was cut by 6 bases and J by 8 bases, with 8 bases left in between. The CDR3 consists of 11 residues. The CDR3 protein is CASSQRHEQFF. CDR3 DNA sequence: TGTGCCAGCAGCCAGAGGCATGAGCAGTTCTTC.

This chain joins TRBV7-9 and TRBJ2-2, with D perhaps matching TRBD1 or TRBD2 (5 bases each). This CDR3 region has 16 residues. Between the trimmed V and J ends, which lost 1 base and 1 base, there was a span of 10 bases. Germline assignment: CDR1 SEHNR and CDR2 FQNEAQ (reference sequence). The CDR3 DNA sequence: TGTGCCAGCAGCTTAGGAGGGGTGGTGAACACCGGGGAGCTGTTTTTT. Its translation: CASSLGGVVNTGELFF.

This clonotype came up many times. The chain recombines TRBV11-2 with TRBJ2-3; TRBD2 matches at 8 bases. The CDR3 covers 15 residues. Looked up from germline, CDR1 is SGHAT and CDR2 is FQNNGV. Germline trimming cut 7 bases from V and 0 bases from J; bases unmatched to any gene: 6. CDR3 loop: CASNLAGGSTDTQYF. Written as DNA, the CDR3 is TGTGCCAGCAACCTAGCGGGTGGAAGCACAGATACGCAGTATTTT. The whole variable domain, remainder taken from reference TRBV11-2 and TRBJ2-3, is EAGVAQSPRYKIIEKRQSVAFWCNPISGHATLYWYQQILGQGPKLLIQFQNNGVVDDSQLPKDRFSAERLKGVDSTLKIQPAKLEDSAVYLCASNLAGGSTDTQYFGPGTRLTVL.